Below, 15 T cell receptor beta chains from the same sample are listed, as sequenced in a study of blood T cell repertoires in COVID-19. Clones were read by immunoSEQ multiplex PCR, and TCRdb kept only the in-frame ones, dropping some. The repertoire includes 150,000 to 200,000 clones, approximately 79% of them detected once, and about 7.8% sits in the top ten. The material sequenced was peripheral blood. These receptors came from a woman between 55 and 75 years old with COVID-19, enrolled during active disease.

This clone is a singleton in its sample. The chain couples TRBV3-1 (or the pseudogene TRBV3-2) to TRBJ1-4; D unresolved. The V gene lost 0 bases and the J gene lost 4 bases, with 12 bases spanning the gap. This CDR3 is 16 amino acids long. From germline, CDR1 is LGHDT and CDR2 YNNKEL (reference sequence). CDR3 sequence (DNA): TGTGCCAGCAGCCAAGATCTGGGCAGGATTAATGAAAAACTGTTTTTT. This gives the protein CASSQDLGRINEKLFF.

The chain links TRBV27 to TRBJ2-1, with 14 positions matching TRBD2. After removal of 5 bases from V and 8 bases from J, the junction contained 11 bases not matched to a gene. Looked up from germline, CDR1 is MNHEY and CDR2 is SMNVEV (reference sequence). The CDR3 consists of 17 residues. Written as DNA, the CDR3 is TGTGCCAGCAGTCCCCGGAAGGGACTAGCGGGAGATTATGAGCAGTTCTTC. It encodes CASSPRKGLAGDYEQFF.

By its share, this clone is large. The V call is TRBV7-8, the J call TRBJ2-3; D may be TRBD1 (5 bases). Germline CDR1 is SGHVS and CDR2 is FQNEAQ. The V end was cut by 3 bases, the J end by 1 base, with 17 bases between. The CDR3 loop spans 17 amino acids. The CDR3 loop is CASSLTPTGAGTDTQYF. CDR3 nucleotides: TGTGCCAGCAGCTTGACCCCTACAGGTGCGGGCACAGATACGCAGTATTTT.

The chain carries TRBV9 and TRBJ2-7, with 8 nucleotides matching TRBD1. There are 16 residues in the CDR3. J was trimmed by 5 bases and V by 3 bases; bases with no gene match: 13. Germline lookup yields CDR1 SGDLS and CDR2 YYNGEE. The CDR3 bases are TGTGCCAGCAGCGGTAGGTACTTGACAGGGGACCACGAGCAGTACGTC. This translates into CASSGRYLTGDHEQYV.

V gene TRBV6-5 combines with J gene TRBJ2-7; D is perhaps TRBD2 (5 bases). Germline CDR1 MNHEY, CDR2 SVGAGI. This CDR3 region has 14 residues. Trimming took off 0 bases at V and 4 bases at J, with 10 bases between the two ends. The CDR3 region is CASSYSRDTYEQYV. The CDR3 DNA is TGTGCCAGCAGTTACTCGAGGGATACATACGAGCAGTACGTC.

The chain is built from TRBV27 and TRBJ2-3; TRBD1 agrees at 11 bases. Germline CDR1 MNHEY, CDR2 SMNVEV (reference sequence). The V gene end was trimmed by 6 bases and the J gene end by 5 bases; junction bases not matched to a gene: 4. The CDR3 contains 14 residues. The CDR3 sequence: CASRWTGGEDTQYF. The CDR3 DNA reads TGTGCCAGCAGGTGGACAGGGGGCGAAGATACGCAGTATTTT.

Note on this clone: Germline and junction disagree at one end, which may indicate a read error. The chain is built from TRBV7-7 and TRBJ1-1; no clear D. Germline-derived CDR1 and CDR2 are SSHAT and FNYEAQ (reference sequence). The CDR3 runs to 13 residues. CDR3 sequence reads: CASSLLRNTEAFF. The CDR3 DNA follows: TGTGCTAGCAGCTTGTTGAGGAACACTGAAGCTTTCTTT. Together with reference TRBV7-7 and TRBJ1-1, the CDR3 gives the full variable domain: GAGVSQSPRYKVTKRGQDVTLRCDPISSHATLYWYQQALGQGPEFLTYFNYEAQPDKSGLPSDRFSAERPEGSISTLTIQRTEQRDSAMYRCASSLLRNTEAFFGQGTRLTVV.

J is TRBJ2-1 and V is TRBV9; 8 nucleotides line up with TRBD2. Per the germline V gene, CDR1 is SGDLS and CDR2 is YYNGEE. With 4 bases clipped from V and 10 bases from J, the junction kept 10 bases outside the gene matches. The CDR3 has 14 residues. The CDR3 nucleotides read TGTGCCAGCAGCCCGGGACTAGAGGCCGGGGAGCAGTTCTTC. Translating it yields CASSPGLEAGEQFF.

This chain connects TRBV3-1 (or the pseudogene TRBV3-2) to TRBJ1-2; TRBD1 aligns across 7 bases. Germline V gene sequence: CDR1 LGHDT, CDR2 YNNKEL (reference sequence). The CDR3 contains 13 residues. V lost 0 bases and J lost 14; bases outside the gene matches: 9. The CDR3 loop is CASSQERDRAKTF. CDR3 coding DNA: TGTGCCAGCAGCCAAGAACGAGACAGGGCGAAAACCTTC.

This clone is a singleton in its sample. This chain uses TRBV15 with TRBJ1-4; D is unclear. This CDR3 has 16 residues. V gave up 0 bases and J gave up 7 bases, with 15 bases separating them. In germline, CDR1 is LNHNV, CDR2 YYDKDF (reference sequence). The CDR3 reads CATSRDLSGRGEKLFF. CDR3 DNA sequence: TGTGCCACCAGCAGAGATCTATCGGGTCGGGGTGAAAAACTGTTTTTT. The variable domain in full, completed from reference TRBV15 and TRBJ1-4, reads DAMVIQNPRYQVTQFGKPVTLSCSQTLNHNVMYWYQQKSSQAPKLLFHYYDKDFNNEADTPDNFQSRRPNTSFCFLDIRSPGLGDTAMYLCATSRDLSGRGEKLFFGSGTQLSVL.

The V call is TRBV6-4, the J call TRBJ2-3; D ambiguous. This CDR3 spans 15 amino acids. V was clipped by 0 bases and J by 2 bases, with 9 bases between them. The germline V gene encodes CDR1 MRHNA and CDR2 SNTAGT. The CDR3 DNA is TGTGCCAGCAGTGACTCCCCTTTTCCCACAGATACGCAGTATTTT. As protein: CASSDSPFPTDTQYF.

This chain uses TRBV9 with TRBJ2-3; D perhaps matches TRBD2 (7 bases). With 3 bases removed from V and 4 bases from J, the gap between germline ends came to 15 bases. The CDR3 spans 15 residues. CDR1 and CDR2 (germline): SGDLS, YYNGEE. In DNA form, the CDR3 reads TGTGCCAGCAGCGGACGGTGGGGGGGCCCAGATACGCAGTATTTT. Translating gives CASSGRWGGPDTQYF.

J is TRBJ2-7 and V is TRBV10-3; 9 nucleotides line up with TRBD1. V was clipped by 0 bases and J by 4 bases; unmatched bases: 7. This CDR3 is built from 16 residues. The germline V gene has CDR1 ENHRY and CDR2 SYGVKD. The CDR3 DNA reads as TGTGCCATCAGTGAGTCGAAGACAGGGGGTGGTTACGAGCAGTACGTC. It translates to CAISESKTGGGYEQYV.

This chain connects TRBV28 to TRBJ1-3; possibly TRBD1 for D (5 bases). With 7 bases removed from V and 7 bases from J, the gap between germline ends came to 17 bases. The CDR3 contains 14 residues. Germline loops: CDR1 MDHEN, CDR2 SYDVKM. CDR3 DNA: TGTGCCAGCACCCCTGGGGCAGGGATCAACACCATATATTTT. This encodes CASTPGAGINTIYF.

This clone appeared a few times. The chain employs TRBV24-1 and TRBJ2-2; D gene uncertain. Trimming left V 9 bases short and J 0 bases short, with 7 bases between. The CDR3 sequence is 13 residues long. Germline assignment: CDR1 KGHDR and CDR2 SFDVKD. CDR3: CATAVSNTGELFF. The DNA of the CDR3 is TGTGCCACCGCAGTATCGAACACCGGGGAGCTGTTTTTT.